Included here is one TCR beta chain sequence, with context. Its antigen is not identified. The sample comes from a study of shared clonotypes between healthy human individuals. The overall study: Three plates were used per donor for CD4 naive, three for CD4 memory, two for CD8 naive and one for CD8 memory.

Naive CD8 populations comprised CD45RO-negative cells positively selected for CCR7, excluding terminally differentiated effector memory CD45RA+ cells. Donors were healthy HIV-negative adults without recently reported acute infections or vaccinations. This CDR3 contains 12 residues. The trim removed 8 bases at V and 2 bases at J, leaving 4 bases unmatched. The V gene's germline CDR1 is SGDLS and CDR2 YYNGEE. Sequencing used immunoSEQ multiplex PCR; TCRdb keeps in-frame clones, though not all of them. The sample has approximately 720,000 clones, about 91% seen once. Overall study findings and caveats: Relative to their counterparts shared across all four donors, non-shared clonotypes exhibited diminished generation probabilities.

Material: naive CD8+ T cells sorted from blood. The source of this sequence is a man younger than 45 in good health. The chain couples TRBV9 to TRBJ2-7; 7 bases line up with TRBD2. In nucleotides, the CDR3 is TGTGCCAGTGGGACTACAACCTACGAGCAGTACTTC. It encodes CASGTTTYEQYF.